The T cell receptor beta chain described here comes from a study of OX40 agonist ivuxolimab in advanced cancers. Study findings and constraints: Some nonresponders also had low normalized T-cell clonal expansion. CD8+ T cells showed, on average, more clonal expansion than CD4+ cells. No antigen was identified for the clonally expanded peripheral T cells.

Sequenced by immunoSEQ multiplex PCR; TCRdb stores in-frame clones only, minus some. The sample holds more than 30,000 clones, around 86% seen once. With respect to this clone: The antigen is not known.

The CDR3 is made up of 13 amino acids. Trimming cost V 2 bases and J 0 bases, with 4 bases left between them. Per the germline V gene, CDR1 is SGHVS and CDR2 is FNYEAQ. V is TRBV7-6 and J is TRBJ2-5; D gene uncertain. The source is an adult with an advanced solid tumor such as melanoma, head and neck, liver or kidney cancer. This specimen consisted of CD4+ or CD8+ T cells sorted from blood, obtained in a trial of the OX40 agonist ivuxolimab. The DNA for the CDR3 is TGTGCCAGCAGCTTACCTAACCAAGAGACCCAGTACTTC. Encoded protein: CASSLPNQETQYF.